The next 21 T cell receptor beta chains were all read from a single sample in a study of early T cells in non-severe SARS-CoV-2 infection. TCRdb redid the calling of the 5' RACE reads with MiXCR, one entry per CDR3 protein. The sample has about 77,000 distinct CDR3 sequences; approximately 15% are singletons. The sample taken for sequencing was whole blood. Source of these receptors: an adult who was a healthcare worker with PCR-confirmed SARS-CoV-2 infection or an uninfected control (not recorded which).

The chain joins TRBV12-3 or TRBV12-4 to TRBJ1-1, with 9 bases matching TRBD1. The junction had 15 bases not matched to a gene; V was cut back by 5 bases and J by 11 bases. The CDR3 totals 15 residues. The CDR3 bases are TGTGCCAGCAGTCCCCGGGACAGGGCACGACGAGGGGCTTTCTTT. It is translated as CASSPRDRARRGAFF.

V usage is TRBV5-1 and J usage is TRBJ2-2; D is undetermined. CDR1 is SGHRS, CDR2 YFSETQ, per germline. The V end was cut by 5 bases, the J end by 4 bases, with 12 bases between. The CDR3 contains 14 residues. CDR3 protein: CASRSSGSTGELFF. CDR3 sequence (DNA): TGCGCCAGCAGAAGTTCGGGTAGCACCGGGGAGCTGTTTTTT.

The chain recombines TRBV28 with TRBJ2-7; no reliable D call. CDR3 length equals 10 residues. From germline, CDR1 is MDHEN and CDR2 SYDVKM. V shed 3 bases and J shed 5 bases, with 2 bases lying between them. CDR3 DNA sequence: TGTGCCAGCAGTTTTAACGAGCAGTACTTC. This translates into CASSFNEQYF. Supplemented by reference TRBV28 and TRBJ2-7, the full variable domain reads DVKVTQSSRYLVKRTGEKVFLECVQDMDHENMFWYRQDPGLGLRLIYFSYDVKMKEKGDIPEGYSVSREKKERFSLILESASTNQTSMYLCASSFNEQYFGPGTRLTVT.

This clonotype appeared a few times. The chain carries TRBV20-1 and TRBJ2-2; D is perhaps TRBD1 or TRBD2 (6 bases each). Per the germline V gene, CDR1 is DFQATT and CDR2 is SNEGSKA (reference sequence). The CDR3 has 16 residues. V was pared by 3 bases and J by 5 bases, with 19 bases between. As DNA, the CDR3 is TGCAGTGCTAGTTCCGTGGGGATAGGGGGGACCGGGGAGCTGTTTTTT. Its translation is CSASSVGIGGTGELFF.

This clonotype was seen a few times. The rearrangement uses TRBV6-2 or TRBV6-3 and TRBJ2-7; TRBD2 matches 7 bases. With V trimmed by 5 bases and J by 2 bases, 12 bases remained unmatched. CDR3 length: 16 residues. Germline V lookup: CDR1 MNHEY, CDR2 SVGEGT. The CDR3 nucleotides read TGTGCCAGCAGTACTCGCGGGAGTAGCCGTCCCTACGAGCAGTACTTC. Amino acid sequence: CASSTRGSSRPYEQYF.

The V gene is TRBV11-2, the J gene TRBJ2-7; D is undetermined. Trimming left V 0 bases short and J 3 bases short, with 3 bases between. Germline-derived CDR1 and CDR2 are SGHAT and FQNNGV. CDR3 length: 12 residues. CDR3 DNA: TGTGCCAGCAGCTTAGACGTCTACGAGCAGTACTTC. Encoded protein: CASSLDVYEQYF.

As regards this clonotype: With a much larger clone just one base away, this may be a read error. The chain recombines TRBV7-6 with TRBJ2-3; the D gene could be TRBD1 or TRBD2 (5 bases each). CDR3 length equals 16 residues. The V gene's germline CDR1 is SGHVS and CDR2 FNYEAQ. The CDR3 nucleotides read TGTGCCAGCAGCTTAATGGGGGTTGGAACCACAGATACGCGGTATTTT. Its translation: CASSLMGVGTTDTRYF.

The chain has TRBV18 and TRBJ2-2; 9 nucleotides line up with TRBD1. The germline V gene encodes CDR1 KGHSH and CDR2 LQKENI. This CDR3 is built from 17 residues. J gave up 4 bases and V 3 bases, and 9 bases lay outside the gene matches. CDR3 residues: CASSPPPGQGTTGELFF. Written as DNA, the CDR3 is TGTGCCAGCTCACCCCCGCCCGGACAGGGGACCACCGGGGAGCTGTTTTTT.

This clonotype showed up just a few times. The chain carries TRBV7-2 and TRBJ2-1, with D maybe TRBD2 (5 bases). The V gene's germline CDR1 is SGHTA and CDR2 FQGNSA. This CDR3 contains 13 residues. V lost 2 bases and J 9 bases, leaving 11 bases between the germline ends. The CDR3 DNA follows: TGTGCCAGCAGCTTATCTCGCGGGCGTGAGCAGTTCTTC. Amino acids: CASSLSRGREQFF.

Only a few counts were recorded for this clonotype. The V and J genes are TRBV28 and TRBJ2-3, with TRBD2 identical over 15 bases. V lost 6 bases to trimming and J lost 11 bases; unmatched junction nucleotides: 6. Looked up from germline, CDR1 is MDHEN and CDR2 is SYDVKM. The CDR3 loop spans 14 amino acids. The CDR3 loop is CASRRTSGGARQYF. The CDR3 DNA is TGTGCCAGCAGACGGACTAGCGGGGGGGCTCGGCAGTATTTT. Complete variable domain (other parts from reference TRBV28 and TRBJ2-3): DVKVTQSSRYLVKRTGEKVFLECVQDMDHENMFWYRQDPGLGLRLIYFSYDVKMKEKGDIPEGYSVSREKKERFSLILESASTNQTSMYLCASRRTSGGARQYFGPGTRLTVL.

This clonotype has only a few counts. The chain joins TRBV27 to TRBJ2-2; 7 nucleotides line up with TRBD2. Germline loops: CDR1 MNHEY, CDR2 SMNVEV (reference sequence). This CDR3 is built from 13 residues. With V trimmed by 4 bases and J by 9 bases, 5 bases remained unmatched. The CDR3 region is CASSSQRGRELFF. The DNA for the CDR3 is TGTGCCAGCAGTTCTCAGCGGGGCCGGGAGCTGTTTTTT.

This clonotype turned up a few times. The CDR3 protein is CASSQGDRENYGYTF. The CDR3, as DNA: TGTGCCAGCAGCCAAGGGGACAGGGAAAACTATGGCTACACCTTC. The J gene is TRBJ1-2, the V gene TRBV3-1; TRBD1 aligns across 9 bases. CDR1 LGHDT and CDR2 YNNKEL come from the germline V gene (reference sequence). Trimming removed 1 base from V and 2 bases from J; junction bases left unmatched: 2. The CDR3 totals 15 residues.

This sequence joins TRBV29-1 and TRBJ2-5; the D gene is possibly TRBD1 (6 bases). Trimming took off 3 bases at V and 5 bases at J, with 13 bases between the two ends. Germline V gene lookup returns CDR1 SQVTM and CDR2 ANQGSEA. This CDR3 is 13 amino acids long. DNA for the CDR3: TGCAGCGTTGATACAGGGCCGGTGGAGACCCAGTACTTC. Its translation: CSVDTGPVETQYF.

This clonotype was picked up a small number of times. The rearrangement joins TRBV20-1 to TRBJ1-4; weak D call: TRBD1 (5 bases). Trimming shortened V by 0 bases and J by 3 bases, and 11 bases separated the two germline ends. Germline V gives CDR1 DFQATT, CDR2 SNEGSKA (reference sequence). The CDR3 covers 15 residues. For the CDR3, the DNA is TGCAGTGCTAGAGATGAAGGACACTCTAATGAAAAACTGTTTTTT. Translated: CSARDEGHSNEKLFF.

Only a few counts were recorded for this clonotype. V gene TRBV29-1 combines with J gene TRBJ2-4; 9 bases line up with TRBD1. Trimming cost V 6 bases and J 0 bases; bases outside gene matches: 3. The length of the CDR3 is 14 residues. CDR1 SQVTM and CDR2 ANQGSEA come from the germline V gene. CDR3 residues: CSVGTGLAKNIQYF. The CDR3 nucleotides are TGCAGCGTGGGGACAGGGTTAGCCAAAAACATTCAGTACTTC.

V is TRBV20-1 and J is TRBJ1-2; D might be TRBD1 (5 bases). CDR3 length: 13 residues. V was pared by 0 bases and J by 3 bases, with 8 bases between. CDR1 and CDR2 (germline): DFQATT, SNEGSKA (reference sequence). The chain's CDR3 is CSARDVGDYGYTF. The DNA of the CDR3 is TGCAGTGCTAGAGACGTAGGGGACTATGGCTACACCTTC.

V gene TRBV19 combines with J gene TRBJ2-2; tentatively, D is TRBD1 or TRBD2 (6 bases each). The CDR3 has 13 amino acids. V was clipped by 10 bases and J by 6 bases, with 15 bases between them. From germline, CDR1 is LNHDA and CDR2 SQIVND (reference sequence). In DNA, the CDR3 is TGTGCCACCCAGCCGAGGGGGGCCGGGGAGCTGTTTTTT. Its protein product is CATQPRGAGELFF.

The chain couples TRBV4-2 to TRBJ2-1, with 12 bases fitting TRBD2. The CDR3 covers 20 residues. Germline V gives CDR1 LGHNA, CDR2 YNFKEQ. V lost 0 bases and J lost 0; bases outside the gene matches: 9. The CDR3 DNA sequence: TGTGCCAGCAGCCAAGATGGAAGGACTAGCGGGGTGAGCTCCTACAATGAGCAGTTCTTC. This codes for CASSQDGRTSGVSSYNEQFF.

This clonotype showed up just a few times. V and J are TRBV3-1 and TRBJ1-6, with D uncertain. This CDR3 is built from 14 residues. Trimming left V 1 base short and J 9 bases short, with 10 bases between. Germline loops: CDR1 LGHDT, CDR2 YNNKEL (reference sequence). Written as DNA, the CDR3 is TGTGCCAGCAGCCAAGTTCAATCCAGTTCACCCCTCCACTTT. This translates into CASSQVQSSSPLHF.

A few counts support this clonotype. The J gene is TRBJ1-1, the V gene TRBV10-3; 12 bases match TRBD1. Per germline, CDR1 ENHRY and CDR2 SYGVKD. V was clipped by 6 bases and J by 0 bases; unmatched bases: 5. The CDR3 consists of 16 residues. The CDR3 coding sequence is TGTGCCATCAGGGGACAGGGGGCGAATTTGAACACTGAAGCTTTCTTT. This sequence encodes CAIRGQGANLNTEAFF.

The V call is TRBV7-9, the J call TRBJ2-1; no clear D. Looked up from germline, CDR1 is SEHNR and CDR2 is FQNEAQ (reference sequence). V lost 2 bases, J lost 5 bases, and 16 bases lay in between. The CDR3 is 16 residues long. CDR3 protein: CASSLSPVWSHNEQFF. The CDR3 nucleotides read TGTGCCAGCAGCTTAAGTCCAGTTTGGTCCCACAATGAGCAGTTCTTC.